The 31 T cell receptor beta chains reported below all come from one sample, sequenced in a study of identical twins. TCRdb processed the 5' RACE reads anew with MiXCR; each CDR3 protein has one entry. The sample has some 690,000 distinct CDR3 sequences, approximately 22% seen once. In addition, the sample was reused for a study of T cells expressing NK-cell markers.

The source material was PBMCs. The source of these receptors is a woman aged 18-29 years in good health.

This clonotype appeared a few times. This sequence joins TRBV29-1 and TRBJ2-3; the match to TRBD2 covers 9 bases. The CDR3 covers 16 residues. Trimming at V came to 3 bases and at J to 2 bases, leaving 9 bases not matched to a gene. Germline V CDR1 and CDR2: SQVTM, ANQGSEA. CDR3 protein: CSVDRRSSGATDTQYF. Here the CDR3 DNA reads TGCAGCGTTGATCGTAGGTCTAGCGGGGCCACAGATACGCAGTATTTT.

The rearrangement joins TRBV5-1 to TRBJ2-7; D perhaps matches TRBD1 (5 bases). The CDR3 runs to 16 residues. V shed 0 bases and J shed 3 bases, with 16 bases lying between them. CDR1 and CDR2 from the germline V gene are SGHRS and YFSETQ. The CDR3 region is CASSLVLGARGYEQYF. The CDR3 DNA reads as TGCGCCAGCAGCTTGGTGTTAGGGGCGCGCGGCTACGAGCAGTACTTC.

This clonotype was counted a few times. The chain employs TRBV12-3 or TRBV12-4 and TRBJ1-4; D gene unclear. This CDR3 is built from 12 residues. The germline V and J ends were trimmed by 3 bases and 4 bases, with 3 bases remaining between them. CDR3 protein: CASSFRNEKLFF. In DNA form, the CDR3 reads TGTGCCAGCAGTTTTCGTAATGAAAAACTGTTTTTT.

This chain uses TRBV20-1 with TRBJ2-2, with D perhaps TRBD2 (6 bases). The CDR3 has 12 residues. Trimming stripped 5 bases from V and 6 bases from J, with 10 bases between. Germline V gives CDR1 DFQATT, CDR2 SNEGSKA (reference sequence). The CDR3 DNA follows: TGCAGTGCTGCCCGGAGGGCCGGGGAGCTGTTTTTT. Translation: CSAARRAGELFF.

The V and J genes are TRBV6-1 and TRBJ2-1; 9 nucleotides align to TRBD2. The junction had 8 bases not matched to a gene; V was cut back by 6 bases and J by 8 bases. Germline CDR1 and CDR2: MNHNS and SASEGT. This CDR3 is built from 14 residues. CDR3 coding DNA: TGTGCCAGCAGCCCCGGGACTAGCCATTATGAGCAGTTCTTC. Its translation: CASSPGTSHYEQFF.

In its sample, this clonotype was seen many times. The gene calls are TRBV5-1 and TRBJ2-1; D gene uncertain. Germline loops: CDR1 SGHRS, CDR2 YFSETQ. V was cut by 4 bases and J by 5 bases, with 4 bases left in between. The CDR3 consists of 11 residues. CDR3 in amino acids: CASSLDNEQFF. DNA for the CDR3: TGCGCCAGCAGCCTGGACAATGAGCAGTTCTTC.

The chain carries TRBV12-3 or TRBV12-4 and TRBJ2-7; D call uncertain. V lost 3 bases and J 0 bases, leaving 9 bases between the germline ends. The CDR3 consists of 14 residues. The CDR3 sequence is CASSFYPASYEQYF. In nucleotides, the CDR3 is TGTGCCAGCAGTTTTTATCCAGCCTCCTACGAGCAGTACTTC.

The chain links TRBV12-3 or TRBV12-4 to TRBJ1-5; the D is unclear. The CDR3 totals 13 residues. The V gene lost 3 bases and the J gene lost 6 bases, with 9 bases spanning the gap. The chain's CDR3 is CASSFMVSQPQHF. CDR3 DNA: TGTGCCAGCAGTTTTATGGTCAGTCAGCCCCAGCATTTT.

The V and J genes are TRBV7-2 and TRBJ2-4, with D possibly matching TRBD1 (5 bases). The CDR3 spans 14 residues. Germline V gene lookup returns CDR1 SGHTA and CDR2 FQGNSA. Deletions cut 6 bases from V and 6 bases from J, with 15 bases between. The CDR3 spells CASSPGNWGNIQYF. CDR3 DNA: TGTGCCAGCAGTCCAGGGAACTGGGGAAACATTCAGTACTTC. The variable domain in full, completed from reference TRBV7-2 and TRBJ2-4, reads GAGVSQSPSNKVTEKGKDVELRCDPISGHTALYWYRQSLGQGLEFLIYFQGNSAPDKSGLPSDRFSAERTGGSVSTLTIQRTQQEDSAVYLCASSPGNWGNIQYFGAGTRLSVL.

This clonotype was detected a few times. The chain links TRBV20-1 to TRBJ2-3; D gene uncertain. Germline V gene lookup returns CDR1 DFQATT and CDR2 SNEGSKA (reference sequence). The V and J ends lost 0 bases and 2 bases respectively, with 6 bases between them. The CDR3 totals 13 residues. The CDR3 protein is CSARDPLTDTQYF. Written as DNA, the CDR3 is TGCAGTGCTAGAGATCCCCTCACAGATACGCAGTATTTT.

The rearrangement joins TRBV9 to TRBJ2-1; D is undetermined. V lost 1 base and J 9 bases, leaving 8 bases between the germline ends. The CDR3 length is 12 residues. Germline V lookup: CDR1 SGDLS, CDR2 YYNGEE. The CDR3: CASSVQESEQFF. CDR3 DNA sequence: TGTGCCAGCAGCGTACAGGAAAGTGAGCAGTTCTTC.

By sample share, this clonotype is medium-sized. The CDR3 nucleotides are TGCAGCGTTAGTCTGGGACGGTACGAGCAGTACTTC. Protein: CSVSLGRYEQYF. The rearrangement uses TRBV29-1 and TRBJ2-7, with D perhaps TRBD1 or TRBD2 (5 bases each). V dropped 5 bases and J dropped 4 bases, with 12 bases sitting between them. The CDR3 covers 12 residues. Germline values: CDR1 SQVTM, CDR2 ANQGSEA.

Only a few counts were recorded for this clonotype. The chain combines TRBV9 with TRBJ2-3; D call uncertain. Germline CDR1 and CDR2: SGDLS and YYNGEE. Trimming stripped 3 bases from V and 2 bases from J, with 4 bases between. The CDR3 has 12 amino acids. The CDR3 bases are TGTGCCAGCAGCGACTTCACAGATACGCAGTATTTT. Its protein product is CASSDFTDTQYF.

The rearrangement joins TRBV27 to TRBJ1-2; TRBD1 matches 7 bases. Germline V lookup: CDR1 MNHEY, CDR2 SMNVEV (reference sequence). The junction had 8 bases not matched to a gene; V was cut back by 5 bases and J by 5 bases. The CDR3 runs to 14 residues. CDR3 sequence: CASSDKGGWYGYTF. The CDR3 DNA is TGTGCCAGCAGTGACAAAGGGGGCTGGTATGGCTACACCTTC.

Only a few counts were recorded for this clonotype. CDR3 loop: CAISDVRLGIAQYF. CDR3 DNA: TGTGCCATCAGTGATGTTCGACTAGGCATCGCGCAGTATTTT. The rearrangement links TRBV10-3 to TRBJ2-3; possible D gene TRBD2, 6 bases. Trimming took 3 bases from V and 10 from J, leaving 17 bases between them. There are 14 residues in the CDR3. Per the germline V gene, CDR1 is ENHRY and CDR2 is SYGVKD.

This chain uses TRBV7-2 with TRBJ2-7, with TRBD1 identical over 9 bases. With V trimmed by 5 bases and J by 2 bases, 7 bases remained unmatched. Germline CDR1 reads SGHTA; CDR2 reads FQGNSA. The CDR3 consists of 15 residues. Here the CDR3 DNA reads TGTGCCAGCAGCCGCGCCGGGACAGGGCCCTACGAGCAGTACTTC. Its translation is CASSRAGTGPYEQYF.

This sequence joins TRBV25-1 and TRBJ2-2; TRBD1 aligns across 11 bases. CDR1 is MGHDK, CDR2 SYGVNS, per germline. This CDR3 has 15 amino acids. V lost 7 bases to trimming and J lost 5 bases; unmatched junction nucleotides: 6. This CDR3 reads CASKMDRGPTGELFF. DNA for the CDR3: TGTGCCAGCAAGATGGACAGGGGGCCAACCGGGGAGCTGTTTTTT. Filled out from reference TRBV25-1 and TRBJ2-2, the complete variable domain reads EADIYQTPRYLVIGTGKKITLECSQTMGHDKMYWYQQDPGMELHLIHYSYGVNSTEKGDLSSESTVSRIRTEHFPLTLESARPSHTSQYLCASKMDRGPTGELFFGEGSRLTVL.

The sample holds many counts of this clonotype. The V call is TRBV12-3 or TRBV12-4, the J call TRBJ1-1, with 9 nucleotides matching TRBD1. Germline trimming cut 3 bases from V and 5 bases from J; bases unmatched to any gene: 4. This CDR3 has 14 amino acids. The CDR3 DNA reads as TGTGCCAGCAGTTTGGGACAGGGACGAACTGAAGCTTTCTTT. This translates into CASSLGQGRTEAFF.

The chain carries TRBV4-3 and TRBJ2-1; no clear D. Germline CDR1 and CDR2: LGHNA and YSLEER. The CDR3 is made up of 14 amino acids. Trimming stripped 0 bases from V and 7 bases from J, with 10 bases between. Written as DNA, the CDR3 is TGCGCCAGCAGCCAAGATGAGGACCGAAATGAGCAGTTCTTC. Its translation is CASSQDEDRNEQFF.

The gene calls are TRBV12-3 or TRBV12-4 and TRBJ2-7; 10 bases align to TRBD2. The CDR3 sequence is 14 residues long. V trimming: 4 bases; J trimming: 4 bases; junction bases outside the gene matches: 4. CDR3 coding DNA: TGTGCCAGCAGTTCTAGCGGGAGCAGGTACGAGCAGTACTTC. Its protein is CASSSSGSRYEQYF.

This chain links TRBV10-1 with TRBJ2-7; 11 nucleotides line up with TRBD1. Germline trimming cut 3 bases from V and 1 base from J; bases unmatched to any gene: 5. The CDR3 has 16 amino acids. Germline CDR1 and CDR2: WNHNN and SYGVQD (reference sequence). DNA for the CDR3: TGCGCCAGCAGTGAACTGGACAGGGGGCCGTCCTACGAGCAGTACTTC. It encodes CASSELDRGPSYEQYF.

The J gene is TRBJ2-7, the V gene TRBV9, with 9 bases that match TRBD1. The CDR3 sequence is 15 residues long. The germline CDR1 and CDR2 sequences are SGDLS and YYNGEE. The junction had 9 bases not matched to a gene; V was cut back by 2 bases and J by 6 bases. The CDR3 DNA is TGTGCCAGCAGCGTCTCCGGGACAGGGTCGGCCGAGCAGTACTTC. This codes for CASSVSGTGSAEQYF. Supplemented by reference TRBV9 and TRBJ2-7, the full variable domain reads DSGVTQTPKHLITATGQRVTLRCSPRSGDLSVYWYQQSLDQGLQFLIQYYNGEERAKGNILERFSAQQFPDLHSELNLSSLELGDSALYFCASSVSGTGSAEQYFGPGTRLTVT.

The chain combines TRBV9 with TRBJ2-2; tentatively, D is TRBD2 (6 bases). Trimming took 6 bases from V and 6 from J, leaving 21 bases between them. The CDR3 consists of 16 residues. Germline CDR1 is SGDLS and CDR2 is YYNGEE. The chain's CDR3 is CASINTEGHGAGELFF. The CDR3 bases are TGTGCCAGCATCAACACGGAGGGGCACGGCGCCGGGGAGCTGTTTTTT.

This chain joins TRBV10-3 and TRBJ2-1; TRBD2 aligns across 12 bases. Unmatched junction bases numbered 14, after V lost 5 bases and J lost 6 bases. Germline CDR1 ENHRY, CDR2 SYGVKD. This CDR3 is built from 18 residues. The CDR3 DNA reads as TGTGCCATCAGTCTCGCTAGCGGGAGGGCCTTGGACACCAATGAGCAGTTCTTC. Encoded protein: CAISLASGRALDTNEQFF.

This chain links TRBV20-1 with TRBJ2-3; 7 bases are a match to TRBD1. The CDR3 covers 13 residues. V gave up 6 bases and J gave up 4 bases; unmatched junction bases: 7. From germline, CDR1 is DFQATT and CDR2 SNEGSKA (reference sequence). The CDR3 sequence: CSARQGPPDTQYF. The CDR3 DNA reads TGCAGTGCGAGACAGGGACCCCCAGATACGCAGTATTTT.

This clonotype occurred a few times. The CDR3 DNA sequence: TGTGCCAGCAGTAGTCGGGGGGGCCCAGATACGCAGTATTTT. Encoded protein: CASSSRGGPDTQYF. The chain joins TRBV6-1 to TRBJ2-3; 8 positions match TRBD2. CDR1 is MNHNS, CDR2 SASEGT, per germline. The CDR3 consists of 14 residues. V shed 5 bases, J shed 4 bases, and the junction held 5 bases outside the gene matches.

This clonotype occurred many times. The chain is built from TRBV6-1 and TRBJ2-3, with TRBD1 as a possible D gene (5 bases). V lost 4 bases to trimming and J lost 1 base, with 12 bases between them. The CDR3 extends over 15 amino acids. Germline V CDR1 and CDR2: MNHNS, SASEGT. This chain's CDR3 is CASSVGRTRTDTQYF. The DNA for the CDR3 is TGTGCCAGCAGTGTTGGACGGACACGCACAGATACGCAGTATTTT.

There are a few counts of this clonotype. The chain carries TRBV29-1 and TRBJ2-7; possibly TRBD1 for D (5 bases). The CDR3 is 11 amino acids. Germline V gene data show CDR1 as SQVTM and CDR2 as ANQGSEA. Trimming took off 7 bases at V and 4 bases at J, with 11 bases between the two ends. The CDR3 DNA follows: TGCAGCGGGGTTAGGGGTTACGAGCAGTACTTC. Its translation: CSGVRGYEQYF.

In DNA form, the CDR3 reads TGTGCCAGCAGCCGGCGGGCTTCCAGCGGTGAGCAGTTCTTC. It translates to CASSRRASSGEQFF. The chain carries TRBV9 and TRBJ2-1, with D possibly matching TRBD2 (5 bases). The length of the CDR3 is 14 residues. CDR1 and CDR2 (germline): SGDLS, YYNGEE. V was shortened by 4 bases and J by 9 bases, with 17 bases between the two germline ends.

This clonotype was seen a handful of times. J is TRBJ2-3 and V is TRBV29-1, with D possibly being TRBD2 (5 bases). Trimming shortened V by 3 bases and J by 7 bases, and 14 bases separated the two germline ends. CDR3 length: 13 residues. CDR1 and CDR2 (germline): SQVTM, ANQGSEA. CDR3 loop: CSVDSPDSYTQYF. The CDR3 DNA reads as TGCAGCGTTGACTCGCCGGACTCTTATACGCAGTATTTT.

This clonotype was seen more than once but under ten times. The chain combines TRBV21-1 with TRBJ2-7. TRBV21-1 is a listed pseudogene. The CDR3 length is 14 residues. CDR3 DNA sequence: TGTGCCAGCAGCAAACGTCAAGGTGTCGACGAGCAGTACTTC. Encoded protein: CASSKRQGVDEQYF.